These 7 T cell receptor beta chains were sequenced from one sample in a study of blood T cell repertoires in COVID-19. The assay was immunoSEQ multiplex PCR, and TCRdb's table has in-frame clones only and misses some. This table has about 73,000 clones, over 60% appearing once. Specimen: peripheral blood. These receptors originate from a man in his 70s with COVID-19, enrolled during active disease.

The chain is built from TRBV10-1 and TRBJ1-1; D might be TRBD1 (6 bases). The germline CDR1 and CDR2 sequences are WNHNN and SYGVQD (reference sequence). This CDR3 contains 12 residues. V was pared by 8 bases and J by 7 bases, with 14 bases between. This CDR3 is CASGGGLIEAFF. As DNA, the CDR3 is TGCGCCAGCGGGGGGGGCCTGATTGAAGCTTTCTTT.

V is TRBV29-1 and J is TRBJ1-5; 8 nucleotides line up with TRBD1. J gave up 2 bases and V 3 bases, and 3 bases lay outside the gene matches. The CDR3 extends over 14 amino acids. Per the germline V gene, CDR1 is SQVTM and CDR2 is ANQGSEA. Here the CDR3 reads CSVDLGQGNQPQHF. The DNA for the CDR3 is TGCAGCGTTGACCTGGGACAGGGCAATCAGCCCCAGCATTTT.

The chain carries TRBV20-1 and TRBJ2-6, with 7 bases fitting TRBD2. CDR3 length: 14 amino acids. Trimming took 3 bases from V and 2 from J; bases not matched to a gene: 1. Germline V lookup: CDR1 DFQATT, CDR2 SNEGSKA (reference sequence). In nucleotides, the CDR3 is TGCAGTGCTAGTGCGGGAGCTGGGGCCAACGTCCTGACTTTC. Its translation: CSASAGAGANVLTF.

The genes are TRBV19 and TRBJ1-2; 9 bases agree with TRBD1. Germline values: CDR1 LNHDA, CDR2 SQIVND (reference sequence). The CDR3 is made up of 15 amino acids. V was clipped by 5 bases and J by 3 bases; unmatched bases: 7. The CDR3 sequence: CASSPTGGDYYGYTF. In DNA, the CDR3 is TGTGCCAGTAGTCCCACAGGGGGCGATTACTATGGCTACACCTTC.

J is TRBJ1-3 and V is TRBV5-1; no reliable D call. CDR3 length: 16 amino acids. V dropped 0 bases and J dropped 1 base, with 11 bases sitting between them. CDR1 is SGHRS, CDR2 YFSETQ, per germline. CDR3 amino acids: CASSLAYSGSGNTIYF. CDR3 bases: TGCGCCAGCAGCTTGGCCTATAGTGGTTCTGGAAACACCATATATTTT. The whole variable domain, remainder taken from reference TRBV5-1 and TRBJ1-3, is KAGVTQTPRYLIKTRGQQVTLSCSPISGHRSVSWYQQTPGQGLQFLFEYFSETQRNKGNFPGRFSGRQFSNSRSEMNVSTLELGDSALYLCASSLAYSGSGNTIYFGEGSWLTVV.

This sequence joins TRBV4-1 and TRBJ1-6; D possibly corresponds to TRBD1 (6 bases). The germline V gene encodes CDR1 MGHRA and CDR2 YSYEKL. This CDR3 region has 18 residues. Trimming stripped 2 bases from V and 5 bases from J, with 19 bases between. CDR3 nucleotides: TGCGCCAGCAGCCAAATTTTTAGGGGGGGAACAGATAATTCACCCCTCCACTTT. It is translated as CASSQIFRGGTDNSPLHF.

V gene TRBV9 combines with J gene TRBJ2-5; 11 bases fit TRBD2. CDR1 and CDR2 (germline): SGDLS, YYNGEE. V shed 4 bases and J 6 bases; nucleotides not matched to a gene: 8. There are 15 residues in the CDR3. The CDR3 loop reads CASSQTSGSSKTQYF. The CDR3 DNA is TGTGCCAGCAGCCAAACTAGCGGGAGCAGTAAGACCCAGTACTTC. The full variable domain, with the rest looked up from reference TRBV9 and TRBJ2-5, is DSGVTQTPKHLITATGQRVTLRCSPRSGDLSVYWYQQSLDQGLQFLIQYYNGEERAKGNILERFSAQQFPDLHSELNLSSLELGDSALYFCASSQTSGSSKTQYFGPGTRLLVL.